These 10 T cell receptor beta chains were sequenced from one sample in a study of blood T cell repertoires in COVID-19. Profiling relied on immunoSEQ multiplex PCR, and the TCRdb table lists in-frame clones only, not all of them. The profile shows 270,000 or so clones, roughly 80% of them singletons. The sequenced sample was peripheral blood. These receptors came from a human donor with COVID-19, enrolled during active disease. The donor label of this sample is uncertain.

The chain recombines TRBV28 with TRBJ2-7; TRBD2 matches at 9 bases. V dropped 8 bases and J dropped 5; count of bases not matched to a gene: 4. Germline V gene lookup returns CDR1 MDHEN and CDR2 SYDVKM. The CDR3 contains 12 residues. For the CDR3, the DNA is TGTGCCAGCGAAGCGGGAGGAAACGAGCAGTACTTC. Protein: CASEAGGNEQYF.

The chain carries TRBV19 and TRBJ2-2; 11 nucleotides align to TRBD1. The V gene end was trimmed by 5 bases and the J gene end by 4 bases; junction bases not matched to a gene: 6. This CDR3 is built from 16 residues. Germline V gene data show CDR1 as LNHDA and CDR2 as SQIVND (reference sequence). CDR3 bases: TGTGCCAGTAGTTCCGGGACAGGGGGATTCACCGGGGAGCTGTTTTTT. Protein: CASSSGTGGFTGELFF.

This clone was detected only a few times. The V call is TRBV7-2, the J call TRBJ2-2; 7 nucleotides agree with TRBD2. The ends lost 6 bases at V and 7 bases at J; junction bases unmatched: 5. The CDR3 totals 13 residues. Germline V gene sequence: CDR1 SGHTA, CDR2 FQGNSA. The CDR3 DNA reads TGTGCCAGCAGGGCGGGAGAGGGCGGGGAGCTGTTTTTT. It specifies CASRAGEGGELFF. The variable domain in full, completed from reference TRBV7-2 and TRBJ2-2, reads GAGVSQSPSNKVTEKGKDVELRCDPISGHTALYWYRQSLGQGLEFLIYFQGNSAPDKSGLPSDRFSAERTGGSVSTLTIQRTQQEDSAVYLCASRAGEGGELFFGEGSRLTVL.

This clone was recorded once. The chain is built from TRBV29-1 and TRBJ1-1; D unclear. The CDR3 contains 12 residues. The V end was cut by 1 base, the J end by 9 bases, with 12 bases between. Germline CDR1 and CDR2: SQVTM and ANQGSEA. The CDR3 sequence is CSVEVTGWQAFF. CDR3 nucleotides: TGCAGCGTTGAAGTCACGGGGTGGCAAGCTTTCTTT.

The rearrangement links TRBV28 to TRBJ1-1, with D uncertain. V was pared by 6 bases and J by 3 bases, with 11 bases between. CDR1 and CDR2 from the germline V gene are MDHEN and SYDVKM. The CDR3 covers 13 residues. The CDR3 spells CASSYRGYTEAFF. As DNA, the CDR3 is TGTGCCAGCAGCTACCGAGGATACACTGAAGCTTTCTTT.

V is TRBV11-2 and J is TRBJ2-2, with D perhaps matching TRBD1 (6 bases). V lost 6 bases and J lost 6, with 14 bases in between. The CDR3 is 14 amino acids. CDR1 is SGHAT, CDR2 FQNNGV, per germline. As DNA, the CDR3 is TGTGCCAGCAGTCGAGACAGGCGGTCCGGGGAGCTGTTTTTT. Amino acids: CASSRDRRSGELFF.

The table lists this clone with a few counts. The CDR3: CASSPRGGATNEKLFF. CDR3 DNA sequence: TGTGCCAGCAGCCCCCGGGGGGGCGCAACTAATGAAAAACTGTTTTTT. This chain joins TRBV7-8 and TRBJ1-4; D may be TRBD1 (6 bases). Germline CDR1 SGHVS, CDR2 FQNEAQ. V lost 5 bases and J lost 0, with 13 bases in between. CDR3 length: 16 amino acids.

The J gene is TRBJ1-5, the V gene TRBV27, with D perhaps TRBD1 (5 bases). The CDR3 covers 13 residues. Germline-derived CDR1 and CDR2 are MNHEY and SMNVEV (reference sequence). V gave up 5 bases and J gave up 15 bases, with 20 bases separating them. This CDR3 is CASSLTGTSKRHF. CDR3 in DNA: TGTGCCAGCAGTCTAACCGGGACTTCCAAGCGGCATTTT.

The chain recombines TRBV7-2 with TRBJ2-6, with a possible D match to TRBD2 (5 bases). Trimming took 0 bases from V and 0 from J, leaving 9 bases between them. Germline loops: CDR1 SGHTA, CDR2 FQGNSA. The CDR3 has 17 amino acids. The CDR3 here is CASSLASGFSGANVLTF. DNA of the CDR3: TGTGCCAGCAGCTTAGCGAGCGGTTTCTCTGGGGCCAACGTCCTGACTTTC.

This clone was detected only once. The rearrangement uses TRBV2 and TRBJ1-5, with 9 bases aligning to TRBD1. V was clipped by 0 bases and J by 6 bases; unmatched bases: 3. The CDR3 runs 15 residues. Germline V gene sequence: CDR1 SNHLY, CDR2 FYNNEI. The chain's CDR3 is CASSEAGTGSQPQHF. The CDR3 DNA is TGTGCCAGCAGTGAAGCCGGGACAGGGAGTCAGCCCCAGCATTTT. The whole variable domain, filled in from reference TRBV2 and TRBJ1-5, reads EPEVTQTPSHQVTQMGQEVILRCVPISNHLYFYWYRQILGQKVEFLVSFYNNEISEKSEIFDDQFSVERPDGSNFTLKIRSTKLEDSAMYFCASSEAGTGSQPQHFGDGTRLSIL.